This TCR beta chain stems from a study of T cells in Graves' hyperthyroidism and ophthalmopathy. Study conclusions and caveats: A model built on 13 V-J features separated ophthalmopathy from stable hyperthyroidism. Ophthalmopathy, as predicted by the model, came a median 6.5 months after the prediction.

The study included ophthalmopathy patients with Clinical Activity Score at least 3, NOSPECS grade at least 4 and duration under 3 months. Investigators excluded patients with uncontrolled infection, other autoimmune disease, pregnancy or lactation. This clonotype has at least ten counts. Its antigen is not known. What was amplified from RNA transcripts were TCR beta CDR3 regions. The HTBI primer set drove a first-round RT-PCR of the TCR CDR3. One entry per CDR3 protein, called by TCRdb with MiXCR from the multiplex PCR reads. This repertoire shows approximately 380,000 distinct CDR3 sequences, less than 20% found once; its top ten account for 40%. Germline V gene sequence: CDR1 KGHSH, CDR2 LQKENI. V lost 1 base and J 8 bases, leaving 12 bases between the germline ends. The CDR3 has 14 residues.

The specimen was blood. The clonotype comes from a young man with Graves' ophthalmopathy. This rearrangement joins TRBV18 to TRBJ1-3; D possibly corresponds to TRBD1 (5 bases). CDR3 coding DNA: TGTGCCAGCTCACCACGAAGCCTCAGGGACACCATATATTTT. It translates to CASSPRSLRDTIYF. The full variable domain, rest sourced from reference TRBV18 and TRBJ1-3, is NAGVMQNPRHLVRRRGQEARLRCSPMKGHSHVYWYRQLPEEGLKFMVYLQKENIIDESGMPKERFSAEFPKEGPSILRIQQVVRGDSAAYFCASSPRSLRDTIYFGEGSWLTVV.